This T cell receptor (beta chain) comes out of a study of technical replicates of blood from four donors. Germline CDR1 is SGHRS and CDR2 is YFSETQ. This CDR3 contains 17 residues. With 0 bases clipped from V and 7 bases from J, the junction kept 9 bases outside the gene matches. The method was immunoSEQ multiplex PCR; TCRdb's version includes in-frame clones alone and lacks a portion of them. The profile shows some 64,000 clones, over 90% of them singletons. The sample taken for sequencing was PBMCs. The chain joins TRBV5-1 to TRBJ2-2, with TRBD2 matching 10 bases. The TCR originated in a human donor in good health. Some clones in this sample may be carry-over from other donors' samples. CDR3 in DNA: TGCGCCAGCAGCTTGGATATCCTAGCGGGAGTGAACGGGGAGCTGTTTTTT. This codes for CASSLDILAGVNGELFF.